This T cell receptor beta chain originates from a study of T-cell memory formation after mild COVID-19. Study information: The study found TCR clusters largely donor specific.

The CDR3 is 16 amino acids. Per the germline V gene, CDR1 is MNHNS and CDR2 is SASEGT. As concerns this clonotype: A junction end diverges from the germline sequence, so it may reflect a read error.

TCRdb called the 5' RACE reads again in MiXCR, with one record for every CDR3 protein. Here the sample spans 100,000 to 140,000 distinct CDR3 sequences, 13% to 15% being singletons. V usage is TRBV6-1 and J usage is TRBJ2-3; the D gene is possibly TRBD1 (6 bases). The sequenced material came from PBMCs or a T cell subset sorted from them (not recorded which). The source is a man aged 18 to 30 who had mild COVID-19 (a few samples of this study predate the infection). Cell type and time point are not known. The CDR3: CASRPAEDRVTYTQYF. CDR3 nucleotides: TGTGCCAGCAGGCCGGCTGAGGACAGAGTCACATATACGCAGTATTTT.